These 16 T cell receptor beta chains share one sample of origin, sequenced in a study of blood T cell repertoires in COVID-19. Some clones are missing from TCRdb's copy, which holds only in-frame ones; the method was immunoSEQ multiplex PCR. The table lists 81,000 or so clones, roughly 85% of them singletons. The specimen was peripheral blood. The receptor source for this set is a man aged 50 to 60 with COVID-19, enrolled during active disease.

This clone was recorded only once. The V call is TRBV28, the J call TRBJ2-2, with a weak D call TRBD2 (5 bases). Trimming stripped 0 bases from V and 0 bases from J, with 8 bases between. The germline CDR1 and CDR2 sequences are MDHEN and SYDVKM. This CDR3 contains 16 residues. The CDR3 nucleotides are TGTGCCAGCAGTTTATGGCGCGGGCCGAACACCGGGGAGCTGTTTTTT. Protein product: CASSLWRGPNTGELFF.

The chain has TRBV11-2 and TRBJ1-6; D not certain. Germline V lookup: CDR1 SGHAT, CDR2 FQNNGV. CDR3 length: 15 amino acids. V shed 0 bases and J shed 8 bases, with 11 bases lying between them. The CDR3 protein is CASSLDRLLDSPLHF. CDR3 DNA sequence: TGTGCCAGCAGCTTAGATCGGTTGTTGGATTCACCCCTCCACTTT.

The rearrangement joins TRBV6-5 to TRBJ2-7; D gene ambiguous. The CDR3 runs to 14 residues. The germline gives CDR1 MNHEY, CDR2 SVGAGI. CDR3 sequence: CPQAPKTSSYEQYF. The CDR3 DNA sequence: TGTCCCCAGGCCCCGAAAACCAGCTCCTACGAGCAGTACTTC.

The V call is TRBV28, the J call TRBJ2-2; 7 nucleotides line up with TRBD1. This CDR3 contains 13 residues. V lost 3 bases to trimming and J lost 7 bases; unmatched junction nucleotides: 2. Per germline, CDR1 MDHEN and CDR2 SYDVKM. Written as DNA, the CDR3 is TGTGCCAGCAGTTTCCAGGGGGTCGGGGAGCTGTTTTTT. Protein product: CASSFQGVGELFF.

The chain is built from TRBV5-6 and TRBJ1-6, with 8 bases identical to TRBD1. Per germline, CDR1 SGHDT and CDR2 YYEEEE. This CDR3 comprises 18 residues. V was clipped by 3 bases and J by 0 bases; unmatched bases: 8. The CDR3 DNA reads TGTGCCAGCAGCTCCGGACAGGGAAGGAGCTCCTATAATTCACCCCTCCACTTT. Protein product: CASSSGQGRSSYNSPLHF.

This chain uses TRBV7-2 with TRBJ2-5, with no clear D. Germline CDR1 SGHTA, CDR2 FQGNSA. This CDR3 has 14 residues. The V gene lost 5 bases and the J gene lost 0 bases, with 10 bases spanning the gap. CDR3 nucleotide sequence: TGTGCCAGCAGCCTACGGGTGTACCAAGAGACCCAGTACTTC. Amino acid sequence: CASSLRVYQETQYF.

This clone was picked up a small number of times. The V call is TRBV18, the J call TRBJ2-3; 7 bases are shared with TRBD2. V dropped 3 bases and J dropped 0; count of bases not matched to a gene: 3. The CDR3 covers 15 residues. In germline, CDR1 is KGHSH, CDR2 LQKENI. The CDR3 coding sequence is TGTGCCAGCTCACCCGGGACTACCAGCACAGATACGCAGTATTTT. Translation: CASSPGTTSTDTQYF.

The chain uses TRBV3-1 (or the pseudogene TRBV3-2) and TRBJ1-2; D gene uncertain. V lost 0 bases, J lost 7 bases, and 3 bases lay in between. Germline V gene sequence: CDR1 LGHDT, CDR2 YNNKEL (reference sequence). The CDR3 consists of 11 residues. This chain's CDR3 is CASSQEAGYTF. Here the CDR3 DNA reads TGTGCCAGCAGCCAAGAAGCTGGCTACACCTTC.

V gene TRBV29-1 combines with J gene TRBJ2-6; 9 nucleotides match TRBD1. The CDR3 runs to 16 residues. With 5 bases clipped from V and 4 bases from J, the junction kept 9 bases outside the gene matches. From germline, CDR1 is SQVTM and CDR2 ANQGSEA. The CDR3 DNA is TGCAGCGTTACAGGGGGCGCTAGGTCCGGGGCCAACGTCCTGACTTTC. It translates to CSVTGGARSGANVLTF.

V usage is TRBV18 and J usage is TRBJ2-5, with 7 bases aligning to TRBD1. V shed 4 bases and J 1 base; nucleotides not matched to a gene: 3. Germline V CDR1 and CDR2: KGHSH, LQKENI. This CDR3 contains 14 residues. Here the CDR3 DNA reads TGTGCCAGCTCACTCCGACAGGGCCAAGAGACCCAGTACTTC. It is translated as CASSLRQGQETQYF.

The rearrangement joins TRBV28 to TRBJ2-3; unclear D gene. CDR3 length equals 14 residues. The V gene's germline CDR1 is MDHEN and CDR2 SYDVKM. The V end lost 2 bases, the J end lost 2 bases, and 8 bases lay between the germline ends. CDR3 region: CASSLLLVTDTQYF. The CDR3 coding sequence is TGTGCCAGCAGTTTACTCCTAGTCACAGATACGCAGTATTTT. Full variable domain (remainder filled in from reference TRBV28 and TRBJ2-3): DVKVTQSSRYLVKRTGEKVFLECVQDMDHENMFWYRQDPGLGLRLIYFSYDVKMKEKGDIPEGYSVSREKKERFSLILESASTNQTSMYLCASSLLLVTDTQYFGPGTRLTVL.

CDR3 in DNA: TGTGCCAGCAGCCCCCAGGGGGCGGGCCGTCAGCCCCAGCATTTT. It is translated as CASSPQGAGRQPQHF. The rearrangement joins TRBV5-8 to TRBJ1-5; TRBD1 matches 8 bases. CDR1 is SGHTS, CDR2 YDEGEE, per germline. The J segment lost 6 bases and the V segment lost 4 bases, leaving 9 bases of the junction unmatched. The CDR3 totals 15 residues.

The rearrangement uses TRBV25-1 and TRBJ2-5, with D tentatively TRBD1 (5 bases). Germline V CDR1 and CDR2: MGHDK, SYGVNS. Trimming stripped 11 bases from V and 4 bases from J, with 14 bases between. CDR3 length equals 12 residues. CDR3 protein: CASAAGLETQYF. The CDR3 DNA follows: TGTGCCTCCGCGGCAGGGTTAGAGACCCAGTACTTC.

The chain couples TRBV19 to TRBJ1-1; tentative D call: TRBD1 (6 bases). V was clipped by 9 bases and J by 4 bases, with 18 bases between them. This CDR3 contains 14 residues. Germline V lookup: CDR1 LNHDA, CDR2 SQIVND (reference sequence). CDR3 bases: TGTGCCAGCGCTAACCTCCGGGGGGCCACTGAAGCTTTCTTT. Translated, it gives CASANLRGATEAFF.

The chain couples TRBV4-1 to TRBJ2-3; 10 nucleotides agree with TRBD1. Germline V gene data show CDR1 as MGHRA and CDR2 as YSYEKL. This CDR3 is built from 17 residues. After removal of 0 bases from V and 1 base from J, the junction contained 4 bases not matched to a gene. In DNA form, the CDR3 reads TGCGCCAGCAGCCAAGAATTGGACAGGGGGGGCACAGATACGCAGTATTTT. Protein sequence: CASSQELDRGGTDTQYF.

A note on this clone: This sample includes further DNA sequences coding for the same CDR3. The V gene is TRBV5-1, the J gene TRBJ2-7; D call uncertain. Per the germline V gene, CDR1 is SGHRS and CDR2 is YFSETQ. The CDR3 spans 13 residues. The V end was cut by 0 bases, the J end by 3 bases, with 7 bases between. CDR3 loop: CASSLGRDYEQYF. CDR3 DNA sequence: TGCGCCAGCAGCTTGGGTAGAGACTACGAGCAGTACTTC.